The entry below describes one TCR beta chain. The antigen remains unidentified. V was cut by 2 bases and J by 10 bases, with 8 bases left in between. This CDR3 is built from 11 residues. CDR1 and CDR2 from the germline V gene are SNHLY and FYNNEI. A second roughly 7 to 11 cycle PCR used barcoded and J-beta primers. All cDNA molecules were each tagged by a template-switch adaptor with 12 random nucleotides. TCRdb recomputed calls from the 5' RACE reads with MiXCR, one row per CDR3 protein. The sample yields 1.5 million to 2 million distinct CDR3 sequences, roughly 43% seen once. This entry belongs to a study of blood T cells in healthy people across ages. Study context: Template-switching capture recovered about one barcoded beta molecule per two T cells. Findings of the study overall: Naive T cell percentage showed a strong correlation with the diversity of TCR beta. Leaving the PBMCs unsorted stopped any conclusive comparison of naive versus antigen-experienced cells.

The sample comprised blood. J is TRBJ1-2 and V is TRBV2; D unclear. This TCR was sampled from a human donor in good health. This CDR3 is CASSEWQTYTF. The CDR3 DNA follows: TGTGCCAGCAGTGAATGGCAAACCTACACCTTC.